These 26 T cell receptor beta chains share one sample of origin, sequenced in a study of blood T cell repertoires in COVID-19. Sequencing used immunoSEQ multiplex PCR; TCRdb keeps in-frame clones, though not all of them. The sample includes around 160,000 clones, roughly 84% of them seen just once. Sequenced material: PBMCs or T cells enriched from blood (not recorded which). All receptors come from a woman in her 50s who had been exposed to COVID-19.

The chain has TRBV9 and TRBJ1-5; possibly TRBD1 for D (6 bases). Looked up from germline, CDR1 is SGDLS and CDR2 is YYNGEE. The CDR3 totals 15 residues. With 4 bases removed from V and 5 bases from J, the gap between germline ends came to 16 bases. This chain's CDR3 is CASSPEQGSHQPQHF. CDR3 nucleotide sequence: TGTGCCAGCAGCCCAGAACAGGGATCGCATCAGCCCCAGCATTTT.

This clone was seen a single time. The gene calls are TRBV10-1 and TRBJ2-2; 12 bases are shared with TRBD2. The ends lost 8 bases at V and 5 bases at J; junction bases unmatched: 3. The CDR3 runs to 14 residues. CDR1 is WNHNN, CDR2 SYGVQD, per germline (reference sequence). CDR3 DNA: TGCGCCAGCGCGACTAGCGGGAGAACCGGGGAGCTGTTTTTT. Translating gives CASATSGRTGELFF.

This clone is deemed medium-sized. The V call is TRBV10-1, the J call TRBJ2-7, with D unresolved. The V end was cut by 3 bases, the J end by 0 bases, with 3 bases between. This CDR3 has 12 residues. Per germline, CDR1 WNHNN and CDR2 SYGVQD (reference sequence). The CDR3 DNA reads as TGCGCCAGCAGTGACAACTCCTACGAGCAGTACTTC. Protein product: CASSDNSYEQYF.

The rearrangement joins TRBV25-1 to TRBJ2-1, with TRBD2 matching 7 bases. The germline V gene encodes CDR1 MGHDK and CDR2 SYGVNS. With 4 bases clipped from V and 2 bases from J, the junction kept 5 bases outside the gene matches. This CDR3 has 15 residues. DNA for the CDR3: TGTGCCAGCAGTGGGTCGGGAGGTCCCTACAATGAGCAGTTCTTC. This sequence encodes CASSGSGGPYNEQFF.

The rearrangement links TRBV19 to TRBJ1-5, with D hard to call. Germline assignment: CDR1 LNHDA and CDR2 SQIVND (reference sequence). With 4 bases removed from V and 2 bases from J, the gap between germline ends came to 12 bases. CDR3 length: 15 amino acids. The CDR3 loop is CASSSPGMGNQPQHF. The DNA of the CDR3 is TGTGCCAGTAGTAGCCCGGGGATGGGCAATCAGCCCCAGCATTTT.

The chain carries TRBV6-4 and TRBJ2-1; 8 bases fit TRBD2. Germline CDR1 and CDR2: MRHNA and SNTAGT. The CDR3 is made up of 14 amino acids. The J segment lost 8 bases and the V segment lost 3 bases, leaving 6 bases of the junction unmatched. CDR3 DNA: TGTGCCAGCAGTGAGTCGGGAGGGAACGATGAGCAGTTCTTC. Protein sequence: CASSESGGNDEQFF.

The J gene is TRBJ2-1, the V gene TRBV25-1, with 7 bases aligning to TRBD2. The CDR3 length is 13 residues. Looked up from germline, CDR1 is MGHDK and CDR2 is SYGVNS. The V segment lost 1 base and the J segment 7 bases; nucleotides outside the gene matches: 1. Here the CDR3 DNA reads TGTGCCAGCAGTGAATGGGGGGGGAATGAGCAGTTCTTC. Protein product: CASSEWGGNEQFF.

This chain uses TRBV6-4 with TRBJ2-2; 7 bases fit TRBD2. CDR1 is MRHNA, CDR2 SNTAGT, per germline. V gave up 4 bases and J gave up 3 bases; unmatched junction bases: 5. The CDR3 runs 15 residues. DNA for the CDR3: TGTGCCAGCAGTGTACCTAGCGGATACACCGGGGAGCTGTTTTTT. This codes for CASSVPSGYTGELFF.

CDR3 nucleotide sequence: TGTGCCGCCAGAGGAGGCACTGAAGCTTTCTTT. Residues: CAARGGTEAFF. This rearrangement joins TRBV21-1 to TRBJ1-1. TRBV21-1 is flagged as a pseudogene. This CDR3 comprises 11 residues.

CDR3 in amino acids: CASSLRGLRTDTQYF. CDR3 in DNA: TGTGCCAGCAGCTTAAGGGGACTGAGGACAGATACGCAGTATTTT. This chain links TRBV7-2 with TRBJ2-3, with D maybe TRBD2 (6 bases). Trimming shortened V by 2 bases and J by 3 bases, and 12 bases separated the two germline ends. Germline loops: CDR1 SGHTA, CDR2 FQGNSA. The CDR3 contains 15 residues.

The gene calls are TRBV18 and TRBJ2-5, with 9 bases identical to TRBD1. Germline V gene lookup returns CDR1 KGHSH and CDR2 LQKENI. Losses at the gene ends were 3 bases for V and 1 base for J; bases not matched to a gene: 9. The CDR3 runs 17 residues. Written as DNA, the CDR3 is TGTGCCAGCTCACCGCTACATGGACAGGGGCCCCAAGAGACCCAGTACTTC. Translation: CASSPLHGQGPQETQYF.

Notes on this clone: A read error may account for a junction end that differs from germline. The V gene is TRBV9, the J gene TRBJ1-2; D is possibly TRBD1 (6 bases). The CDR3 is 10 residues long. The germline gives CDR1 SGDLS, CDR2 YYNGEE. The CDR3 spells CASNPLRGAF. The CDR3 DNA sequence: TGTGCCAGCAACCCCCTCAGGGGCGCCTTC.

J is TRBJ1-1 and V is TRBV6-2 or TRBV6-3; D is unclear. The germline gives CDR1 MNHEY, CDR2 SVGEGT. CDR3 size: 16 residues. Trimming left V 0 bases short and J 1 base short, with 12 bases between. The CDR3 DNA sequence: TGTGCCAGCAGTTACTCCCTGTCGAGGAGGAACACTGAAGCTTTCTTT. Translation gives CASSYSLSRRNTEAFF.

This sequence joins TRBV5-6 and TRBJ1-6, with a possible D match to TRBD1 (6 bases). The germline V and J ends were trimmed by 2 bases and 5 bases, with 11 bases remaining between them. The CDR3 sequence is 15 residues long. Germline loops: CDR1 SGHDT, CDR2 YYEEEE. The CDR3 bases are TGTGCCAGCAGCTTCCCGGACAGTCATAATTCACCCCTCCACTTT. The encoded protein is CASSFPDSHNSPLHF.

The V call is TRBV29-1, the J call TRBJ2-7, with unresolved D. CDR3 length: 12 amino acids. Trimming removed 4 bases from V and 4 bases from J, with 11 bases in between. Germline V CDR1 and CDR2: SQVTM, ANQGSEA. The CDR3 reads CSVVRNSYEQYF. DNA of the CDR3: TGCAGCGTTGTAAGAAACTCTTACGAGCAGTACTTC.

This clone was counted a few times. The CDR3 loop is CASSSGTGGNQPQHF. Written as DNA, the CDR3 is TGTGCCAGCAGCTCCGGGACAGGGGGCAATCAGCCCCAGCATTTT. The chain combines TRBV9 with TRBJ1-5, with 10 positions matching TRBD1. The ends lost 4 bases at V and 2 bases at J; junction bases unmatched: 3. CDR3 length: 15 amino acids. In germline, CDR1 is SGDLS, CDR2 YYNGEE.

The chain uses TRBV11-3 and TRBJ2-6; 8 positions agree with TRBD1. V shed 1 base, J shed 1 base, and the junction held 3 bases outside the gene matches. This CDR3 comprises 17 residues. Germline V gives CDR1 SGHNT, CDR2 YENEEA. CDR3 DNA sequence: TGTGCCAGCAGCTTAGGGCAGGGGGCATCTGGGGCCAACGTCCTGACTTTC. Encoded protein: CASSLGQGASGANVLTF.

The rearrangement uses TRBV3-1 (or the pseudogene TRBV3-2) and TRBJ2-1; a weak D match, TRBD1 (7 bases). V lost 2 bases and J lost 8, with 19 bases in between. Germline CDR1 LGHDT, CDR2 YNNKEL (reference sequence). This CDR3 has 16 residues. The CDR3 nucleotides read TGTGCCAGCAGCCAAAGGCAGGGGGGACTGGGCGATGAGCAGTTCTTC. Translated, it gives CASSQRQGGLGDEQFF.

The chain has TRBV30 and TRBJ1-1; no clear D. V dropped 4 bases and J dropped 5 bases, with 14 bases sitting between them. The germline V gene has CDR1 GTSNPN and CDR2 SVGIG (reference sequence). The CDR3 is 13 residues long. The CDR3 is CAWTGPRGTEAFF. The CDR3 DNA reads as TGTGCCTGGACGGGTCCTAGAGGTACTGAAGCTTTCTTT.

The chain links TRBV10-1 to TRBJ2-3, with D unclear. Trimming removed 1 base at V and 5 bases at J, with 19 bases between. The CDR3 covers 17 residues. The germline V gene has CDR1 WNHNN and CDR2 SYGVQD (reference sequence). In DNA, the CDR3 is TGCGCCAGCAGTGAGTACCAAACGCCCTTGACTGGAGATACGCAGTATTTT. This translates into CASSEYQTPLTGDTQYF.

The rearrangement joins TRBV14 to TRBJ1-3; possibly TRBD1 for D (6 bases). Per the germline V gene, CDR1 is SGHDN and CDR2 is FVKESK. This CDR3 contains 14 residues. Trimming took 2 bases from V and 6 from J, leaving 11 bases between them. The DNA of the CDR3 is TGTGCCAGCAGCCAAAGGGGGTTTTTAAACACCATATATTTT. The encoded protein is CASSQRGFLNTIYF.

J is TRBJ2-3 and V is TRBV14; 7 bases are shared with TRBD1. This CDR3 contains 16 residues. V lost 1 base and J lost 4; bases outside the gene matches: 8. The germline V gene encodes CDR1 SGHDN and CDR2 FVKESK. The CDR3 DNA reads TGTGCCAGCAGCCAAGTTTTCGGGACAGCCGCAGATACGCAGTATTTT. This translates into CASSQVFGTAADTQYF.

The chain employs TRBV4-3 and TRBJ2-3; D may be TRBD2 (6 bases). Trimming shortened V by 0 bases and J by 2 bases, and 12 bases separated the two germline ends. This CDR3 contains 16 residues. CDR1 LGHNA and CDR2 YSLEER come from the germline V gene. The chain's CDR3 is CASSQDWGVFTDTQYF. Written as DNA, the CDR3 is TGCGCCAGCAGCCAAGATTGGGGGGTGTTCACAGATACGCAGTATTTT.

This chain connects TRBV3-1 (or the pseudogene TRBV3-2) to TRBJ2-1, with 14 positions matching TRBD2. From germline, CDR1 is LGHDT and CDR2 YNNKEL (reference sequence). The J segment lost 9 bases and the V segment lost 4 bases, leaving 8 bases of the junction unmatched. The CDR3 totals 16 residues. The CDR3 here is CASSLQPGLAGVEQFF. CDR3 DNA sequence: TGTGCCAGCAGCCTGCAACCGGGACTAGCGGGAGTTGAGCAGTTCTTC.

This clone was seen a few times. The chain combines TRBV12-3 or TRBV12-4 with TRBJ2-1; D not certain. V lost 8 bases and J lost 5, with 13 bases in between. The CDR3 extends over 13 amino acids. CDR3 sequence (DNA): TGTGCCAGCGACACTGAAGCTAACAATGAGCAGTTCTTC. Its protein product is CASDTEANNEQFF.

The chain couples TRBV10-1 to TRBJ1-2; 10 nucleotides line up with TRBD1. The junction had 1 base not matched to a gene; V was cut back by 0 bases and J by 6 bases. The CDR3 extends over 14 amino acids. The germline V gene has CDR1 WNHNN and CDR2 SYGVQD (reference sequence). CDR3 in DNA: TGCGCCAGCAGTGAGTCGACAGGGGGCCATGGCTACACCTTC. The encoded protein is CASSESTGGHGYTF.